The clone carrying this TCR beta chain has more than one count but fewer than ten. The length of the CDR3 is 13 residues. V gave up 2 bases and J gave up 7 bases, with 12 bases separating them. Germline CDR1 and CDR2: MNHEY and SVGEGT. The data were obtained in a study of blood T cell repertoires in COVID-19. Study-level background: Samples taken during acute and convalescent COVID-19 were collected in the United States, Italy and Spain. Sources were T cells, B-cell-depleted T cells, or PBMCs; the material itself was cDNA or gDNA.

Source study methods: By means of reference gene primer amplification, nucleated cell counts were estimated. Assay used: immunoSEQ multiplex PCR; TCRdb lists only in-frame clones, some missing. V, J and clone size are those of that table, while D and trimming were read from the DNA. Among approximately 160,000 clones listed, over 70% were seen once. Material: peripheral blood. The V and J genes are TRBV6-2 or TRBV6-3 and TRBJ2-7, with D possibly being TRBD2 (5 bases). This receptor was obtained from a woman older than 75 with active or convalescent COVID-19. The DNA for the CDR3 is TGTGCCAGCAGTTACCTCGGGGTGGAGGAGCAGTACTTC. Amino acids: CASSYLGVEEQYF.